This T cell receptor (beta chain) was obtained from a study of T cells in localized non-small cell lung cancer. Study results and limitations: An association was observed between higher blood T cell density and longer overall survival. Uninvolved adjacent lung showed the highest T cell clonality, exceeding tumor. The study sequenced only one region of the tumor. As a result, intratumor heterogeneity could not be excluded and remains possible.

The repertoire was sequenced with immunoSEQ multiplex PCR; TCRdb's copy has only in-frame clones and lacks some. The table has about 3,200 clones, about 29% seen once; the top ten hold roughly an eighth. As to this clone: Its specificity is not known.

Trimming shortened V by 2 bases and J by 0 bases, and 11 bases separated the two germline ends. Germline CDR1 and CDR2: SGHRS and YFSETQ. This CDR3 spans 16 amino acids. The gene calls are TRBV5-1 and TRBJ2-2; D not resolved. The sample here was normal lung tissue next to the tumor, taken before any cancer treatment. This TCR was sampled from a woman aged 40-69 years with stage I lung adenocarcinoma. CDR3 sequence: CASSFQVFANTGELFF. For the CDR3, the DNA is TGCGCCAGCAGCTTTCAGGTCTTCGCGAACACCGGGGAGCTGTTTTTT.